This TCR beta chain was documented in a study of Graves' ophthalmopathy and Graves' hyperthyroidism. Study overall: At the time of initial diagnosis and before any treatment, peripheral blood was collected. Study-wide findings and caveats: Also, most clonotypes expanded in the thyroid above 0.001 frequency appeared in blood.

Exclusion covered patients with other autoimmune diseases or uncontrolled infections (as well as pregnancy or lactation). Fresh peripheral blood, approximately 10 ml, was the PBMC source. Amplifying from RNA transcripts, the study obtained TCR beta CDR3 regions. Second-round multiplex PCR came after a first-round RT-PCR that employed HTBI primers. One entry per CDR3 protein, called by TCRdb with MiXCR from the multiplex PCR reads. Altogether about 480,000 distinct CDR3 sequences are present, around 14% being singletons, with the ten largest covering roughly 10%. This clonotype has ten or more counts. The antigen is not known. Trimming shortened V by 3 bases and J by 1 base, and 6 bases separated the two germline ends. The length of the CDR3 is 13 residues.

The sample consisted of blood. This clonotype was sampled from a woman under 40 with Graves' ophthalmopathy. This sequence joins TRBV12-3 or TRBV12-4 and TRBJ1-1; no firm D call. The DNA of the CDR3 is TGTGCCAGCAGTTTCGGTGCGAACACTGAAGCTTTCTTT. Its protein product is CASSFGANTEAFF.